One and the same sample provided the 8 T cell receptor beta chains below, sequenced in a study of cytomegalovirus exposure and HLA in healthy donors. PCR involved 60 Vbeta and 13 Jbeta primers. Libraries were prepared by immunoSEQ multiplex PCR; TCRdb keeps only in-frame clonotypes and omits some of them. This table has about 120,000 clones, 81% appearing once. The sequenced sample was PBMCs. These receptors all stem from a woman in her thirties or forties in good health and CMV-seronegative.

This clone was seen more than once but under ten times. V gene TRBV27 combines with J gene TRBJ1-1; D unclear. The V gene lost 2 bases and the J gene lost 4 bases, with 14 bases spanning the gap. The germline gives CDR1 MNHEY, CDR2 SMNVEV (reference sequence). This CDR3 has 15 amino acids. The CDR3 DNA is TGTGCCAGCAGTTTAAGGAACAGTGGGAGCACTGAAGCTTTCTTT. The encoded protein is CASSLRNSGSTEAFF.

The gene calls are TRBV18 and TRBJ2-5, with TRBD2 matching 8 bases. The CDR3 is 15 amino acids. Germline trimming cut 4 bases from V and 2 bases from J; bases unmatched to any gene: 6. Per germline, CDR1 KGHSH and CDR2 LQKENI. CDR3 residues: CASSLSIAGQETQYF. The CDR3 nucleotides read TGTGCCAGCTCACTTAGTATAGCGGGACAAGAGACCCAGTACTTC.

This CDR3 is CASSLGQGGTNEKLFF. CDR3 bases: TGCGCCAGCAGCTTGGGACAGGGGGGGACTAATGAAAAACTGTTTTTT. The V call is TRBV5-1, the J call TRBJ1-4, with 9 bases fitting TRBD1. V trimming: 0 bases; J trimming: 2 bases; junction bases outside the gene matches: 2. This CDR3 is 16 amino acids long. Germline CDR1 is SGHRS and CDR2 is YFSETQ.

The chain recombines TRBV11-2 with TRBJ2-3; TRBD2 matches 11 bases. Germline assignment: CDR1 SGHAT and CDR2 FQNNGV. The junction had 8 bases not matched to a gene; V was cut back by 4 bases and J by 2 bases. The CDR3 sequence is 17 residues long. CDR3: CASSYTQTSGNTDTQYF. CDR3 DNA sequence: TGTGCCAGCAGCTATACCCAGACTAGCGGGAACACAGATACGCAGTATTTT.

The CDR3, as DNA: TGTGCCAGCAGCCGGGAGTATAGCAATCAGCCCCAGCATTTT. Its protein is CASSREYSNQPQHF. The chain joins TRBV2 to TRBJ1-5; D not resolved. Between the trimmed V and J ends, which lost 6 bases and 0 bases, there was a span of 9 bases. This CDR3 region has 14 residues. CDR1 and CDR2 from the germline V gene are SNHLY and FYNNEI.

The chain has TRBV2 and TRBJ2-7, with TRBD1 identical over 7 bases. CDR1 and CDR2 from the germline V gene are SNHLY and FYNNEI. The ends lost 4 bases at V and 2 bases at J; junction bases unmatched: 5. The CDR3 has 14 residues. The chain's CDR3 is CASSGLQGAYEQYF. CDR3 coding DNA: TGTGCCAGCAGTGGGCTGCAGGGGGCCTACGAGCAGTACTTC.

The chain employs TRBV6-1 and TRBJ2-4, with a possible D match to TRBD2 (7 bases). CDR1 is MNHNS and CDR2 is SASEGT in the germline V gene. The CDR3 length is 12 residues. Trimming shortened V by 2 bases and J by 12 bases, and 11 bases separated the two germline ends. CDR3 amino acids: CASSEKAGAQYF. The CDR3 DNA sequence: TGTGCCAGCAGTGAAAAGGCGGGGGCTCAGTACTTC.

The chain couples TRBV27 to TRBJ1-1, with 7 bases lining up with TRBD1. V was clipped by 3 bases and J by 7 bases; unmatched bases: 5. The CDR3 is 13 amino acids. Germline V gene data show CDR1 as MNHEY and CDR2 as SMNVEV (reference sequence). The DNA for the CDR3 is TGTGCCAGCAGTTTCACCGACAGGGTTGAAGCTTTCTTT. Protein sequence: CASSFTDRVEAFF.